This record covers a single T cell receptor beta chain. In the authors' workflow: Estimated nucleated cell counts came from reference gene primer amplification. Produced via immunoSEQ multiplex PCR; TCRdb's table is partial and in-frame only. From that table come the V and J calls and clone size; the DNA was used to work out D and trimming. The repertoire holds a few hundred thousand clones, with 80% to 90% as singletons. The sample originates from a study of blood T cell repertoires in COVID-19. Whole-study context: Samples representing acute and convalescent COVID-19 were sourced from the United States, Italy and Spain. Sources were T cells, B-cell-depleted T cells, or PBMCs; the material itself was cDNA or gDNA.

The length of the CDR3 is 11 residues. Per germline, CDR1 SNHLY and CDR2 FYNNEI. V was trimmed by 7 bases and J by 8 bases, leaving 11 bases between them. This sequence originates from a woman between 65 and 79 years old with acute or convalescent COVID-19. The sample consisted of peripheral blood. The chain carries TRBV2 and TRBJ1-2; no reliable D call. CDR3 in DNA: TGTGCCAGCAACTTATCCTGGGGCTACACCTTC. Protein: CASNLSWGYTF.